The entry that follows covers one T cell receptor beta chain sequence. The data stem from a study of blood T cell repertoires in COVID-19. Looking at the study overall: The study drew acute and convalescent COVID-19 samples from the United States, Italy and Spain.

Sequencing used immunoSEQ multiplex PCR; TCRdb keeps in-frame clones, though not all of them. The data contain fewer than 150,000 clones, about four fifths of them singletons. The V segment lost 5 bases and the J segment 0 bases; nucleotides outside the gene matches: 4. The germline gives CDR1 SGHRS, CDR2 YFSETQ. The CDR3 sequence is 15 residues long. Clinical histories supplied by participants themselves formed the basis of cohort assignment. Among Cohort 3 donors, those recovered had two negative PCRs, clearance, or symptom resolution. The chain joins TRBV5-1 to TRBJ2-3, with 9 positions matching TRBD2. The clonotype comes from a man aged 25-40 years who had recovered from COVID-19. Sequenced material: PBMCs or T cells enriched from blood (not recorded which). The CDR3 coding sequence is TGCGCCAGCAGTCGCGGGAGGGGGAGCACAGATACGCAGTATTTT. Its translation is CASSRGRGSTDTQYF.